Below are 24 T cell receptor beta chains sequenced from a single sample in a study of CD8 T cells in ankylosing spondylitis. Antigen specificity for these receptors is unknown. Study conclusions and caveats: Characteristic of ankylosing spondylitis blood, it appeared, was a TCR beta motif comprising eight highly homologous variants.

TCRdb called the 5' RACE reads again in MiXCR, with one record for every CDR3 protein. The sample contains 700,000 or so distinct CDR3 sequences, 19% of which appear only once. Sequencing used blood, either unsorted or a sorted T cell fraction (not recorded which). The receptors originated from a male donor with ankylosing spondylitis.

This clonotype was found a few times. This chain connects TRBV29-1 to TRBJ2-2; maybe TRBD2 (6 bases). CDR1 is SQVTM, CDR2 ANQGSEA, per germline. Trimming removed 6 bases at V and 5 bases at J, with 13 bases between. CDR3 length: 13 residues. CDR3 protein: CSVKRVQTGELFF. CDR3 DNA sequence: TGCAGCGTGAAGCGGGTCCAGACCGGGGAGCTGTTTTTT.

The gene calls are TRBV2 and TRBJ2-7, with 8 bases aligning to TRBD1. Germline V CDR1 and CDR2: SNHLY, FYNNEI. The CDR3 sequence is 15 residues long. The V and J ends lost 5 bases and 6 bases, in that order; junction bases with no gene match: 12. This CDR3 is CASSTHSGQGSEQYF. In DNA form, the CDR3 reads TGTGCCAGCAGTACTCACAGCGGACAGGGTAGCGAGCAGTACTTC.

As concerns this clonotype: This sequence may be a read error, since a much larger clone differs from it by one base. This chain links TRBV6-1 with TRBJ2-6, with D unresolved. Germline V gene lookup returns CDR1 MNHNS and CDR2 SASEGT. The CDR3 has 13 residues. V was trimmed by 7 bases and J by 1 base, leaving 5 bases between them. The CDR3 region is CASTISGANVLTF. CDR3 DNA sequence: TGTGCCAGCACCATATCTGGGGCCAACGTCCTGACTTTC.

The V and J genes are TRBV5-1 and TRBJ2-7, with a tentative D call TRBD1 (5 bases). The ends were cut back, 0 bases at V and 5 bases at J, with 12 bases in the middle. The CDR3 extends over 14 amino acids. Germline V gives CDR1 SGHRS, CDR2 YFSETQ. The CDR3 region is CASSLVTGVNEQYF. DNA of the CDR3: TGCGCCAGCAGCTTGGTAACAGGAGTGAACGAGCAGTACTTC.

This chain joins TRBV20-1 and TRBJ2-7; 7 nucleotides align to TRBD2. The CDR3 sequence is 15 residues long. Germline values: CDR1 DFQATT, CDR2 SNEGSKA (reference sequence). After removal of 0 bases from V and 0 bases from J, the junction contained 5 bases not matched to a gene. CDR3 sequence (DNA): TGCAGTGCTAGAGACCTAGCGGAAAGCTCCTACGAGCAGTACTTC. Protein product: CSARDLAESSYEQYF.

This clonotype turned up a few times. The rearrangement joins TRBV6-5 to TRBJ2-1; 8 bases fit TRBD2. Germline loops: CDR1 MNHEY, CDR2 SVGAGI. The trim removed 0 bases at V and 7 bases at J, leaving 11 bases unmatched. CDR3 length equals 17 residues. The CDR3 nucleotides are TGTGCCAGCAGTTACTCGGGAGCGGGGGAAGTGTGGAATGAGCAGTTCTTC. It is translated as CASSYSGAGEVWNEQFF.

This clonotype was seen more than once but under ten times. The gene calls are TRBV27 and TRBJ2-3; D is ambiguous. This CDR3 is built from 15 residues. Trimming left V 6 bases short and J 1 base short, with 14 bases between. CDR1 and CDR2 from the germline V gene are MNHEY and SMNVEV (reference sequence). The CDR3 DNA reads as TGTGCCAGCAGCGAACAAGCTTACCGCACAGATACGCAGTATTTT. Protein product: CASSEQAYRTDTQYF.

The chain has TRBV9 and TRBJ2-7; perhaps TRBD1 as D (6 bases). The CDR3 loop spans 14 amino acids. The V end was cut by 0 bases, the J end by 2 bases, with 9 bases between. Germline V gene sequence: CDR1 SGDLS, CDR2 YYNGEE. DNA for the CDR3: TGTGCCAGCAGCGTAGTACAGGGAACCTACGAGCAGTACTTC. It encodes CASSVVQGTYEQYF.

This clonotype was found once. This rearrangement joins TRBV25-1 to TRBJ2-2; 9 positions agree with TRBD1. This CDR3 region has 16 residues. The germline gives CDR1 MGHDK, CDR2 SYGVNS. The V gene end was trimmed by 3 bases and the J gene end by 4 bases; junction bases not matched to a gene: 6. The CDR3 bases are TGTGCCAGCAGTGAGCCCGGGACAGGGAGCACCGGGGAGCTGTTTTTT. It specifies CASSEPGTGSTGELFF.

This clonotype showed up just a few times. V is TRBV15 and J is TRBJ1-5; D remains unclear. The CDR3 runs 17 residues. Trimming left V 0 bases short and J 2 bases short, with 14 bases between. CDR1 is LNHNV, CDR2 YYDKDF, per germline (reference sequence). This chain's CDR3 is CATSRDVGVRGNQPQHF. CDR3 DNA: TGTGCCACCAGCAGAGATGTAGGCGTCAGAGGCAATCAGCCCCAGCATTTT.

V and J are TRBV29-1 and TRBJ2-2; D is uncertain. With 5 bases removed from V and 0 bases from J, the gap between germline ends came to 4 bases. CDR1 SQVTM and CDR2 ANQGSEA come from the germline V gene. This CDR3 has 12 residues. The CDR3 sequence is CSVLANTGELFF. In nucleotides, the CDR3 is TGCAGCGTTTTAGCGAACACCGGGGAGCTGTTTTTT.

J is TRBJ2-1 and V is TRBV25-1, with 15 bases identical to TRBD2. The germline gives CDR1 MGHDK, CDR2 SYGVNS. With V trimmed by 1 base and J by 9 bases, 10 bases remained unmatched. The CDR3 is 18 residues long. As DNA, the CDR3 is TGTGCCAGCAGTGAATCATGGACTAGCGGGAGGGAATTGGGTGAGCAGTTCTTC. Translating gives CASSESWTSGRELGEQFF. Variable domain in full (rest from reference TRBV25-1 and TRBJ2-1): EADIYQTPRYLVIGTGKKITLECSQTMGHDKMYWYQQDPGMELHLIHYSYGVNSTEKGDLSSESTVSRIRTEHFPLTLESARPSHTSQYLCASSESWTSGRELGEQFFGPGTRLTVL.

Comment on this clonotype: A much larger clone sits a single nucleotide away, making a read error possible. This chain connects TRBV19 to TRBJ2-7, with D perhaps matching TRBD1 (6 bases). V lost 9 bases and J lost 4, with 16 bases in between. CDR3 length: 13 residues. CDR1 is LNHDA, CDR2 SQIVND, per germline (reference sequence). The CDR3 reads CASNAGAQYEQYF. CDR3 nucleotides: TGTGCCAGCAACGCAGGGGCCCAATACGAGCAGTACTTC.

The rearrangement joins TRBV11-1 to TRBJ2-3; tentative D call: TRBD1 (6 bases). The germline V gene has CDR1 SGHAT and CDR2 FQDESV (reference sequence). V lost 5 bases and J lost 4, with 25 bases in between. CDR3 length equals 18 residues. The CDR3 spells CASSMNIKYRETPDTQYF. The CDR3 nucleotides read TGTGCCAGCAGCATGAACATAAAATACAGGGAGACCCCAGATACGCAGTATTTT.

A few counts support this clonotype. The genes are TRBV24-1 and TRBJ2-3; 11 bases line up with TRBD2. The CDR3 has 17 amino acids. The V gene end was trimmed by 5 bases and the J gene end by 1 base; junction bases not matched to a gene: 7. CDR1 KGHDR and CDR2 SFDVKD come from the germline V gene. DNA of the CDR3: TGTGCCACCAGTGTGCCTAGCGGGGGGCCCCGCACAGATACGCAGTATTTT. Translated, it gives CATSVPSGGPRTDTQYF.

This clonotype showed up many times. The chain has TRBV20-1 and TRBJ2-1; D unresolved. The length of the CDR3 is 13 residues. Trimming cost V 0 bases and J 7 bases, with 10 bases left between them. Germline V lookup: CDR1 DFQATT, CDR2 SNEGSKA (reference sequence). This CDR3 is CSARDPYLNEQFF. The CDR3 DNA reads TGCAGTGCTAGAGACCCCTACCTGAATGAGCAGTTCTTC.

The chain is built from TRBV5-1 and TRBJ2-7; D unresolved. The CDR3 is 14 amino acids. The germline gives CDR1 SGHRS, CDR2 YFSETQ. Trimming removed 0 bases at V and 1 base at J, with 8 bases between. The CDR3 spells CASSLAGKSYEQYF. The CDR3 bases are TGCGCCAGCAGCTTGGCCGGAAAATCCTACGAGCAGTACTTC.

This clonotype was seen a handful of times. The rearrangement joins TRBV4-1 to TRBJ1-1, with D possibly matching TRBD1 (5 bases). The CDR3 is 14 amino acids. Trimming cost V 3 bases and J 6 bases, with 14 bases left between them. CDR1 MGHRA and CDR2 YSYEKL come from the germline V gene. DNA for the CDR3: TGCGCCAGCAGCCACCGGGACGTTCTTTCTGAAGCTTTCTTT. It yields the protein CASSHRDVLSEAFF.

The gene calls are TRBV15 and TRBJ2-3; a weak D match, TRBD2 (5 bases). The CDR3 contains 14 residues. Germline CDR1 and CDR2: LNHNV and YYDKDF (reference sequence). V lost 3 bases and J lost 0, with 7 bases in between. CDR3 sequence (DNA): TGTGCCACCAGCAGTAGCGTGAGCACAGATACGCAGTATTTT. Its protein is CATSSSVSTDTQYF.

A remark on this clonotype: A much larger clone is a single base away; this may be a read error. The chain carries TRBV12-3 or TRBV12-4 and TRBJ1-1; 7 bases agree with TRBD1. The CDR3 spans 15 residues. This chain's CDR3 is CAGSLVTGPNTEAFF. The CDR3 bases are TGTGCCGGCAGTTTGGTGACAGGGCCCAACACTGAAGCTTTCTTT.

This clonotype turned up a few times. The chain joins TRBV28 to TRBJ1-1; a possible D gene is TRBD1 (5 bases). This CDR3 has 15 amino acids. The V end was cut by 7 bases, the J end by 5 bases, with 20 bases between. Per germline, CDR1 MDHEN and CDR2 SYDVKM. The CDR3 is CASIYRTSRWTEAFF. CDR3 sequence (DNA): TGTGCCAGCATTTACAGGACCTCCCGGTGGACTGAAGCTTTCTTT.

The chain combines TRBV20-1 with TRBJ2-7; D is tentatively TRBD1 or TRBD2 (6 bases each). Germline assignment: CDR1 DFQATT and CDR2 SNEGSKA (reference sequence). Trimming shortened V by 6 bases and J by 6 bases, and 21 bases separated the two germline ends. CDR3 length equals 14 residues. This chain's CDR3 is CSARALEGGAEQYF. CDR3 DNA: TGCAGTGCAAGGGCTTTAGAGGGGGGTGCCGAGCAGTACTTC.

This clonotype was detected only a few times. The chain is built from TRBV7-9 and TRBJ2-7; 7 nucleotides align to TRBD2. The CDR3 sequence is 12 residues long. From germline, CDR1 is SEHNR and CDR2 FQNEAQ (reference sequence). The trim removed 5 bases at V and 4 bases at J, leaving 2 bases unmatched. DNA of the CDR3: TGTGCCAGCAGCGATAGCGGGTACGAGCAGTACTTC. Protein: CASSDSGYEQYF. The whole variable domain, filled in from reference TRBV7-9 and TRBJ2-7, reads DTGVSQNPRHKITKRGQNVTFRCDPISEHNRLYWYRQTLGQGPEFLTYFQNEAQLEKSRLLSDRFSAERPKGSFSTLEIQRTEQGDSAMYLCASSDSGYEQYFGPGTRLTVT.

Ten or more counts support this clonotype. The chain combines TRBV12-3 or TRBV12-4 with TRBJ1-1, with unresolved D. Trimming took 6 bases from V and 5 from J, leaving 10 bases between them. The CDR3 is 12 amino acids. In nucleotides, the CDR3 is TGTGCCAGCAGCAAGACATTGACTGAAGCTTTCTTT. Residues: CASSKTLTEAFF.